What follows are 10 T cell receptor beta chains derived from one specimen sequenced in a study of blood T cell repertoires in COVID-19. Profiled with immunoSEQ multiplex PCR; TCRdb holds only in-frame clones, not every one. The table lists about 200,000 clones, less than 90% of them singletons. Sequenced: peripheral blood. The receptor set was obtained from a woman aged 50 to 60 with acute or convalescent COVID-19.

This chain connects TRBV7-2 to TRBJ1-1, with a possible D match to TRBD1 (6 bases). Germline-derived CDR1 and CDR2 are SGHTA and FQGNSA. Trimming pared 4 bases from V and 8 bases from J, leaving 14 bases between. This CDR3 has 13 residues. Written as DNA, the CDR3 is TGTGCCAGCAGCTCTCACAGGGATACCGAAGCTTTCTTT. Its translation is CASSSHRDTEAFF.

This clone occurred once. CDR3 coding DNA: TGCGCCAGCAGCTTGGTGTTCGGCGGGGGGGCTTTAGAGACCCAGTACTTC. It yields the protein CASSLVFGGGALETQYF. The J gene is TRBJ2-5, the V gene TRBV5-1; 9 positions match TRBD2. The germline V gene has CDR1 SGHRS and CDR2 YFSETQ. The junction had 10 bases not matched to a gene; V was cut back by 0 bases and J by 4 bases. This CDR3 has 17 residues.

This clone was detected only a few times. This chain links TRBV9 with TRBJ2-3; 8 nucleotides align to TRBD2. V trimming: 3 bases; J trimming: 5 bases; junction bases outside the gene matches: 5. The germline CDR1 and CDR2 sequences are SGDLS and YYNGEE. The CDR3 is 14 residues long. Here the CDR3 reads CASSAWAGGDTQYF. The CDR3 coding sequence is TGTGCCAGCAGCGCGTGGGCGGGGGGAGATACGCAGTATTTT.

This clone was seen more than once but under ten times. Here the CDR3 reads CASSRGQGNEKLFF. The CDR3 DNA follows: TGCGCCAGCAGCCGCGGACAGGGGAATGAAAAACTGTTTTTT. The chain employs TRBV5-1 and TRBJ1-4; 9 nucleotides line up with TRBD1. CDR3 size: 14 residues. Per the germline V gene, CDR1 is SGHRS and CDR2 is YFSETQ. V shed 4 bases and J 5 bases; nucleotides not matched to a gene: 3.

The CDR3 DNA reads as TGTGCCAGCAGTTACACCGTCGGACAGGGGGAAGCTTTCTTT. Translated: CASSYTVGQGEAFF. The rearrangement links TRBV6-5 to TRBJ1-1; 9 bases align to TRBD1. V was pared by 2 bases and J by 8 bases, with 6 bases of the junction left unmatched. Germline V lookup: CDR1 MNHEY, CDR2 SVGAGI. There are 14 residues in the CDR3.

This chain uses TRBV19 with TRBJ1-2; TRBD1 matches at 7 bases. CDR3 length: 15 residues. Looked up from germline, CDR1 is LNHDA and CDR2 is SQIVND (reference sequence). The J segment lost 8 bases and the V segment lost 7 bases, leaving 16 bases of the junction unmatched. CDR3: CASTPGETGINGYTF. CDR3 in DNA: TGTGCCAGTACACCCGGTGAGACAGGGATAAACGGCTACACCTTC.

J is TRBJ1-5 and V is TRBV25-1; D ambiguous. Trimming removed 1 base at V and 2 bases at J, with 6 bases between. This CDR3 region has 14 residues. Germline CDR1 MGHDK, CDR2 SYGVNS. CDR3 in amino acids: CASSESGGNQPQHF. The CDR3 DNA reads TGTGCCAGCAGTGAATCCGGTGGCAATCAGCCCCAGCATTTT.

This clone was recorded only once. The rearrangement uses TRBV5-1 and TRBJ2-1; TRBD2 matches 11 bases. V lost 2 bases to trimming and J lost 6 bases; unmatched junction nucleotides: 7. The CDR3 consists of 16 residues. Germline assignment: CDR1 SGHRS and CDR2 YFSETQ. Here the CDR3 DNA reads TGCGCCAGCAGCTTCACCGGGACTAGCGGCCTCAATGAGCAGTTCTTC. It yields the protein CASSFTGTSGLNEQFF.

The chain uses TRBV9 and TRBJ2-3; the D is unclear. The CDR3 spans 14 residues. Looked up from germline, CDR1 is SGDLS and CDR2 is YYNGEE. The V gene lost 4 bases and the J gene lost 0 bases, with 9 bases spanning the gap. Here the CDR3 reads CASSIGRSTDTQYF. As DNA, the CDR3 is TGTGCCAGCAGCATCGGTCGGAGCACAGATACGCAGTATTTT.

The chain joins TRBV4-3 to TRBJ1-3; D is unclear. Germline loops: CDR1 LGHNA, CDR2 YSLEER. With 1 base removed from V and 0 bases from J, the gap between germline ends came to 4 bases. The CDR3 runs to 14 residues. The CDR3 nucleotides read TGCGCCAGCAGCCAAGGTCTCTCTGGAAACACCATATATTTT. Translated: CASSQGLSGNTIYF.